Listed below are T cell receptor beta chains from one sample, sequenced in a study of blood T cell repertoires in COVID-19. TCRdb's copy holds only in-frame clones and misses some; the assay was immunoSEQ multiplex PCR. The sample contains about 280,000 clones, around 90% of which appear only once. Source material: PBMCs or T cells enriched from blood (not recorded which). Receptors were obtained from a woman aged 55-69 years in a cohort exposed to, infected with or recovered from COVID-19 (not recorded which). Each CDR3 is given with its conserved first and last residue. D genes are given only for firm matches. Only some rows state a clone size, as once, few, many or a class for expanded clones.

CDR3nt	CDR3aa	abundance	v_gene	d_gene	j_gene
TGTGCCAGTAGTATTTCAACAGGGAATGGCGGGGAGCTGTTTTTT	CASSISTGNGGELFF	-	TRBV19	-	TRBJ2-2
TGTGCCAGCGCCCGGACAGGGGGCCCCATGATCTACGAGCAGTACTTC	CASARTGGPMIYEQYF	once	TRBV27	TRBD1	TRBJ2-7
TGTGCCAGCAGTTATACTAGCACTGGGGATACGCAGTATTTT	CASSYTSTGDTQYF	-	TRBV6-2/TRBV6-3	-	TRBJ2-3
TGTGCCAGCAGTTCTGAGAGACTAGCGGGGCCCTACGAGCAGTACTTC	CASSSERLAGPYEQYF	-	TRBV6-2/TRBV6-3	TRBD2	TRBJ2-7
TGTGCCAGCAGTTCACCCCTCGCGGGAGGTTACGAGCAGTACTTC	CASSSPLAGGYEQYF	-	TRBV28	TRBD2	TRBJ2-7
TGTGCCAGCAGTGGACCGGGACTACCGAGCACAGATACGCAGTATTTT	CASSGPGLPSTDTQYF	-	TRBV2	TRBD2	TRBJ2-3
TGTGCCAGTAGTGCACGACAGGGTCGAGAGACCCAGTACTTC	CASSARQGRETQYF	-	TRBV19	TRBD1	TRBJ2-5
TGTGCCAGCAGCCCTGGTGGGGGCGCGTACGAGCAGTACTTC	CASSPGGGAYEQYF	-	TRBV7-2	-	TRBJ2-7
TGTGCCAGCAGCAAAGTGGGAAAGCGGGAGCCCAATATCAAAATCTACGAGCAGTACTTC	CASSKVGKREPNIKIYEQYF	once	TRBV21-1	-	TRBJ2-7
TGTGCCAGCAGCCAAGATCTGGGGCTAGCGAAATACGAGCAGTACTTC	CASSQDLGLAKYEQYF	once	TRBV3-1/TRBV3-2	-	TRBJ2-7
TGTGCCTGGAGGCTAACAGGGGGCCTTTACGAGCAGTACTTC	CAWRLTGGLYEQYF	once	TRBV30	TRBD1	TRBJ2-7
TGCGCCAGCAGCCAAGGTTGGCGGGAGGGGGCCTACAATGAGCAGTTCTTC	CASSQGWREGAYNEQFF	-	TRBV4-3	TRBD2	TRBJ2-1
TGTGCCAGCAGTGTACCATCTCAGGGGCGTGATACGCAGTATTTT	CASSVPSQGRDTQYF	-	TRBV28	-	TRBJ2-3
TGTGCCAGCAGCATTATTCCTAGCGGGGGTCGCCACTACGAGCAGTACTTC	CASSIIPSGGRHYEQYF	-	TRBV6-2/TRBV6-3	TRBD2	TRBJ2-7
TGTGCCAGCAGCTTAGCGGGACTAGCGGGATACAATGAGCAGTTCTTC	CASSLAGLAGYNEQFF	-	TRBV7-2	TRBD2	TRBJ2-1
TGTGCCAGCAGCTCGACAGGGGGGATCACTGAAGCTTTCTTT	CASSSTGGITEAFF	-	TRBV7-9	TRBD1	TRBJ1-1
TGTGCCAGCAGTGCAACAGGGGCTAACTATGGCTACACCTTC	CASSATGANYGYTF	-	TRBV6-6	TRBD1	TRBJ1-2
TGTGCCAGCAGCGGGAGGGCCGGATACAATGAGCAGTTCTTC	CASSGRAGYNEQFF	-	TRBV11-1	TRBD2	TRBJ2-1
TGTGCCAGTAGTTCCCCCTCTAGCGGGAGGGCAGAGACCCAGTACTTC	CASSSPSSGRAETQYF	-	TRBV19	TRBD2	TRBJ2-5
TGTGCCTGGAGTGTCTCTCAGGGGCGAGCTTTCTTT	CAWSVSQGRAFF	-	TRBV30	-	TRBJ1-1
TGTGCCAGCAGCCATGGACAGGGGTTCGGAGATACGCAGTATTTT	CASSHGQGFGDTQYF	-	TRBV3-1/TRBV3-2	TRBD1	TRBJ2-3
TGTGCCAGTAGTGCGCTAAACAGGGTTGATACGCAGTATTTT	CASSALNRVDTQYF	-	TRBV19	-	TRBJ2-3
TGCGCCAGCAGTGAGTCGGGACTAGCGGGAGGGCCCACAGATACGCAGTATTTT	CASSESGLAGGPTDTQYF	-	TRBV10-1	TRBD2	TRBJ2-3
TGTGCCAGCAGTTATGCGGACTATGGCTACACCTTC	CASSYADYGYTF	-	TRBV6-6	-	TRBJ1-2
TGTGCCAGTAGTATGGCTAGCGGATCACCCGGGGAGCTGTTTTTT	CASSMASGSPGELFF	-	TRBV19	TRBD2	TRBJ2-2
TGTGCCAGCAGCTCGACCGGGACAGGCGTAGATACGCAGTATTTT	CASSSTGTGVDTQYF	once	TRBV9	TRBD1	TRBJ2-3
TGTGCCAGCAGCCTAGCCCCCGACAGGGTGGGAGGAAACACCATATATTTT	CASSLAPDRVGGNTIYF	-	TRBV14	TRBD1	TRBJ1-3
TGTGCCAGCAGCGTCGGAGGGGCTCATAACTATGGCTACACCTTC	CASSVGGAHNYGYTF	-	TRBV9	-	TRBJ1-2
TGTGCCAGCACCCCGGGGAGCTATGGCTACACCTTC	CASTPGSYGYTF	-	TRBV28	-	TRBJ1-2
TGCGCCAGCAGCCAAGATGTAGCTAGCGGGAGGACAGATACGCAGTATTTT	CASSQDVASGRTDTQYF	once	TRBV4-3	TRBD2	TRBJ2-3
TGTGCCAGCGGCACCGGGACAGGGGACTATGGCTACACCTTC	CASGTGTGDYGYTF	-	TRBV7-9	TRBD1	TRBJ1-2
TGTGCCAGCAGCTGGACAGGGGGGGAAGGGACCCAGTACTTC	CASSWTGGEGTQYF	-	TRBV7-9	TRBD1	TRBJ2-5
TGCGCCAGCAGCCAAACACCCGGGACTAAGACTGAAGCTTTCTTT	CASSQTPGTKTEAFF	-	TRBV5-1	-	TRBJ1-1
TGTGCCAGCAGCCCCTACAGGGGAAACGTGGCCTACAATGAGCAGTTCTTC	CASSPYRGNVAYNEQFF	-	TRBV11-3	TRBD1	TRBJ2-1
TGTGCCAGCAGCTTAGTACGGGGGAACACTGAAGCTTTCTTT	CASSLVRGNTEAFF	-	TRBV11-1	-	TRBJ1-1
TGCAGCGTCTCAGGGGTTCGCTCCTACAATGAGCAGTTCTTC	CSVSGVRSYNEQFF	-	TRBV29-1	-	TRBJ2-1
TGCGCCAGCAGGCCGACAGGCGCTTACACCTACGAGCAGTACTTC	CASRPTGAYTYEQYF	-	TRBV5-1	-	TRBJ2-7
TGTGCCAGCAGCCCTGAACCATCTAGCGGGAGGCCTTACAATGAGCAGTTCTTC	CASSPEPSSGRPYNEQFF	-	TRBV3-1/TRBV3-2	TRBD2	TRBJ2-1
TGTGCCAGCAGTTTACAGGGGGCACTAGAGACCCAGTACTTC	CASSLQGALETQYF	-	TRBV2	TRBD1	TRBJ2-5
TGTGCCAGCAGCTTCAGGACTAGCGGGCGGTACAATGAGCAGTTCTTC	CASSFRTSGRYNEQFF	-	TRBV7-2	TRBD2	TRBJ2-1
TGTGCCAGCAAGGGGGGGTTAGCGGGACCCCACACCGGGGAGCTGTTTTTT	CASKGGLAGPHTGELFF	-	TRBV2	TRBD2	TRBJ2-2
TGTGCCACCAGTGATCAGGGATTAAGGGAGCTGTTTTTT	CATSDQGLRELFF	-	TRBV24-1	-	TRBJ2-2
TGTGCCAGCAGCTGGGTACTAGCGGGAGCGAACACCGGGGAGCTGTTTTTT	CASSWVLAGANTGELFF	-	TRBV5-6	TRBD2	TRBJ2-2
TGTGCCAGTAGTATAGTTGCCCTGAGCGGGGAGCTGTTTTTT	CASSIVALSGELFF	-	TRBV19	-	TRBJ2-2
TGTGCCAGCAGTTCCTTCAGGGGGTCCGGAAACACCATATATTTT	CASSSFRGSGNTIYF	few	TRBV6-5	TRBD1	TRBJ1-3
TGTGCCACCTCCCTCGACAGAGCCTACGAGCAGTACTTC	CATSLDRAYEQYF	-	TRBV6-5	-	TRBJ2-7
TGTGCCAGCTCACTTGGGACTAGCGGGGCCTACGAGCAGTACTTC	CASSLGTSGAYEQYF	few	TRBV18	TRBD2	TRBJ2-7
TGTGCCAGCAGCATTAGGGCTCGGGGGGACTTCTCCTACGAGCAGTACTTC	CASSIRARGDFSYEQYF	-	TRBV7-9	TRBD2	TRBJ2-7
TGTGCCAGCAGTTTACGACAGGCCAAAAACATTCAGTACTTC	CASSLRQAKNIQYF	once	TRBV28	-	TRBJ2-4
TGTGCCAGCAGCTTGGGTGGGACTAGCGGGAGCCAGACCCAGTACTTC	CASSLGGTSGSQTQYF	few	TRBV5-4	TRBD2	TRBJ2-5
TGCGCCAGCAGCCAAGTGGAGCGGGTCACCACAGATACGCAGTATTTT	CASSQVERVTTDTQYF	once	TRBV4-1	-	TRBJ2-3